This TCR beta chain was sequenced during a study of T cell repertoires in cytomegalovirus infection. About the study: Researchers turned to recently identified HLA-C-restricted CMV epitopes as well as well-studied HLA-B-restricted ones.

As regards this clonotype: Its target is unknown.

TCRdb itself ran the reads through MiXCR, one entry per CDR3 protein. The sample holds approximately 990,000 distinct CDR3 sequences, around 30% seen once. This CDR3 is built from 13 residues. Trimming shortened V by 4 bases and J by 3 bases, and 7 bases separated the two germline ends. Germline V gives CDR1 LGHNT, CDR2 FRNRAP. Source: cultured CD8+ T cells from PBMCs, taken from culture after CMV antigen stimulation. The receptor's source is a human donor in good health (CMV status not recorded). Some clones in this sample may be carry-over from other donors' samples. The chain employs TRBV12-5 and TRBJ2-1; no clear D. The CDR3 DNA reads TGTGCTAGTGGTTCCCAACTCTACAATGAGCAGTTCTTC. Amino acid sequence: CASGSQLYNEQFF. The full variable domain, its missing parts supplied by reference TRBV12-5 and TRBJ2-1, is DARVTQTPRHKVTEMGQEVTMRCQPILGHNTVFWYRQTMMQGLELLAYFRNRAPLDDSGMPKDRFSAEMPDATLATLKIQPSEPRDSAVYFCASGSQLYNEQFFGPGTRLTVL.